This is a list of T cell receptor beta chains from one sample in a study of blood T cell repertoires in COVID-19. TCRdb's copy holds only in-frame clones and misses some; the assay was immunoSEQ multiplex PCR. The repertoire holds more than 300,000 clones, with 87% as singletons. The sample consisted of peripheral blood. All receptors come from a woman in her forties or fifties with COVID-19, enrolled during active disease. Both conserved end residues are part of each CDR3. Fields, in order: D gene, clone size, J gene, CDR3 length, V gene, CDR3 protein, CDR3 DNA. D genes are given only for firm matches. A clone size is listed for some rows: how often the clone was seen (once, few, many), or a class if it is expanded.

d_gene: TRBD2
abundance: NA
j_gene: TRBJ2-1
len: 15
v_gene: TRBV27
CDR3aa: CASSLAGGVYNEQFF
CDR3nt: TGTGCCAGCTCACTAGCGGGTGGGGTCTACAATGAGCAGTTCTTC

d_gene: TRBD2
abundance: NA
j_gene: TRBJ2-1
len: 14
v_gene: TRBV13
CDR3aa: CASSLGGRVNEQFF
CDR3nt: TGTGCCAGCAGCTTAGGCGGGAGGGTGAATGAGCAGTTCTTC

d_gene: TRBD2
abundance: NA
j_gene: TRBJ2-2
len: 16
v_gene: TRBV19
CDR3aa: CASSGGAGANTGELFF
CDR3nt: TGTGCCAGTAGTGGAGGTGCGGGAGCGAACACCGGGGAGCTGTTTTTT

d_gene: TRBD1
abundance: NA
j_gene: TRBJ2-7
len: 14
v_gene: TRBV30
CDR3aa: CAWSVGTGPYEQYF
CDR3nt: TGTGCCTGGAGTGTGGGGACAGGACCCTACGAGCAGTACTTC

d_gene: NA
abundance: once
j_gene: TRBJ2-1
len: 15
v_gene: TRBV5-1
CDR3aa: CASSFTDSSYNEQFF
CDR3nt: TGCGCCAGCAGCTTTACGGACAGCTCCTACAATGAGCAGTTCTTC

d_gene: NA
abundance: NA
j_gene: TRBJ1-2
len: 13
v_gene: TRBV29-1
CDR3aa: CSVVGQYSYGYTF
CDR3nt: TGCAGCGTAGTTGGACAGTACAGCTATGGCTACACCTTC

d_gene: NA
abundance: NA
j_gene: TRBJ2-1
len: 16
v_gene: TRBV27
CDR3aa: CASSFLEGMPYNEQFF
CDR3nt: TGTGCCAGCAGTTTTCTGGAGGGGATGCCCTACAATGAGCAGTTCTTC

d_gene: TRBD2
abundance: NA
j_gene: TRBJ2-1
len: 15
v_gene: TRBV29-1
CDR3aa: CSAPVASGRALEQFF
CDR3nt: TGCAGCGCACCGGTGGCTAGCGGGAGGGCCCTCGAGCAGTTCTTC

d_gene: NA
abundance: NA
j_gene: TRBJ2-5
len: 13
v_gene: TRBV6-5
CDR3aa: CASSYSREETQYF
CDR3nt: TGTGCCAGCAGTTACTCGCGGGAAGAGACCCAGTACTTC

d_gene: NA
abundance: NA
j_gene: TRBJ1-2
len: 11
v_gene: TRBV20-1
CDR3aa: CSAKRHYGYTF
CDR3nt: TGCAGTGCTAAGCGCCACTATGGCTACACCTTC

d_gene: TRBD1
abundance: NA
j_gene: TRBJ2-7
len: 14
v_gene: TRBV7-2
CDR3aa: CASSPGQAIYEQYF
CDR3nt: TGTGCCAGCAGCCCCGGACAGGCAATCTACGAGCAGTACTTC

d_gene: NA
abundance: NA
j_gene: TRBJ1-1
len: 15
v_gene: TRBV9
CDR3aa: CASSVGRGWNTEAFF
CDR3nt: TGTGCCAGCAGCGTAGGTAGGGGGTGGAACACTGAAGCTTTCTTT

d_gene: NA
abundance: NA
j_gene: TRBJ2-3
len: 13
v_gene: TRBV11-3
CDR3aa: CASSPDTPDTQYF
CDR3nt: TGTGCCAGCAGCCCCGACACCCCAGATACGCAGTATTTT

d_gene: NA
abundance: NA
j_gene: TRBJ1-4
len: 15
v_gene: TRBV5-8
CDR3aa: CASSWGGTLNEKLFF
CDR3nt: TGTGCCAGCAGCTGGGGTGGGACTCTTAATGAAAAACTGTTTTTT

d_gene: NA
abundance: NA
j_gene: TRBJ2-5
len: 14
v_gene: TRBV9
CDR3aa: CASSPGGRVETQYF
CDR3nt: TGTGCCAGCAGCCCGGGTGGCAGGGTGGAGACCCAGTACTTC

d_gene: TRBD2
abundance: NA
j_gene: TRBJ2-1
len: 17
v_gene: TRBV7-2
CDR3aa: CASSLGLAGGPYNEQFF
CDR3nt: TGTGCCAGCAGCTTAGGACTAGCGGGAGGGCCCTACAATGAGCAGTTCTTC

d_gene: NA
abundance: NA
j_gene: TRBJ1-1
len: 14
v_gene: TRBV6-2/TRBV6-3
CDR3aa: CASSYVGVGTEAFF
CDR3nt: TGTGCCAGCAGTTACGTAGGGGTAGGCACTGAAGCTTTCTTT

d_gene: NA
abundance: NA
j_gene: TRBJ2-7
len: 15
v_gene: TRBV15
CDR3aa: CATSRDGRISYEQYF
CDR3nt: TGTGCCACCAGCAGAGACGGCAGGATTTCCTACGAGCAGTACTTC

d_gene: NA
abundance: NA
j_gene: TRBJ1-2
len: 14
v_gene: TRBV18
CDR3aa: CASSDRRSNYGYTF
CDR3nt: TGTGCCAGCTCAGACAGGAGATCTAACTATGGCTACACCTTC

d_gene: NA
abundance: once
j_gene: TRBJ1-4
len: 13
v_gene: TRBV10-2
CDR3aa: CASSEQTNEKLFF
CDR3nt: TGCGCCAGCAGTGAGCAGACTAATGAAAAACTGTTTTTT

d_gene: TRBD2
abundance: NA
j_gene: TRBJ2-4
len: 16
v_gene: TRBV7-6
CDR3aa: CASSPQAAGSINIQYF
CDR3nt: TGTGCCAGCAGCCCGCAGGCAGCGGGGTCCATAAACATTCAGTACTTC

d_gene: NA
abundance: NA
j_gene: TRBJ1-4
len: 13
v_gene: TRBV12-3/TRBV12-4
CDR3aa: CASSPIRNEKLFF
CDR3nt: TGTGCCAGCAGCCCCATTCGGAATGAAAAACTGTTTTTT

d_gene: NA
abundance: NA
j_gene: TRBJ2-1
len: 15
v_gene: TRBV6-6
CDR3aa: CASRSGRTTYNEQFF
CDR3nt: TGTGCCAGCAGGTCCGGGAGAACAACGTACAATGAGCAGTTCTTC

d_gene: NA
abundance: NA
j_gene: TRBJ1-3
len: 14
v_gene: TRBV5-1
CDR3aa: CASSQGGSGNTIYF
CDR3nt: TGCGCCAGCAGCCAAGGGGGCTCTGGAAACACCATATATTTT

d_gene: NA
abundance: NA
j_gene: TRBJ1-1
len: 16
v_gene: TRBV19
CDR3aa: CASSPRPRGMNTEAFF
CDR3nt: TGTGCCAGTAGTCCCCGACCTCGAGGAATGAACACTGAAGCTTTCTTT

d_gene: NA
abundance: NA
j_gene: TRBJ1-5
len: 14
v_gene: TRBV11-2
CDR3aa: CASSPLGGYQPQHF
CDR3nt: TGTGCCAGCAGCCCTCTTGGGGGCTATCAGCCCCAGCATTTT

d_gene: NA
abundance: NA
j_gene: TRBJ1-1
len: 12
v_gene: TRBV12-3/TRBV12-4
CDR3aa: CASSFQVPEAFF
CDR3nt: TGTGCCAGCAGTTTCCAGGTCCCTGAAGCTTTCTTT